These T cell receptor beta chains were read from a single sample in a study of cytomegalovirus exposure and HLA in healthy donors. The protocol was immunoSEQ multiplex PCR, while the TCRdb copy is restricted to in-frame clones and leaves out a portion. The data contain around 140,000 clones, around nine tenths of them singletons. The sample was PBMCs. The source is a young man in good health and CMV-seropositive. The CDR3 runs from the conserved cysteine through the conserved F or W. Each record gives: V gene, clone size, J gene, D gene, CDR3 DNA, CDR3 protein. D genes are given only for firm matches. Some rows have no size entry. The others give once, few or many, or a class for an expanded clone.

V: TRBV5-4
size: -
J: TRBJ1-1
D: -
DNA: TGTGCCAGCAGCTTGGAGGAGGGAATCACTGAAGCTTTCTTT
CDR3: CASSLEEGITEAFF

V: TRBV6-1
size: -
J: TRBJ1-2
D: -
DNA: TGTGCCAGCAGGGACAGAGGCTATGGCTACACCTTC
CDR3: CASRDRGYGYTF

V: TRBV27
size: -
J: TRBJ2-3
D: TRBD2
DNA: TGTGCCAGCAGTCCAGAGAGGACTAGCAGTACGCAGTATTTT
CDR3: CASSPERTSSTQYF

V: TRBV19
size: -
J: TRBJ2-7
D: TRBD1
DNA: TGTGCCAGTAGGTACAGGGGGGACGTGAGCTACGAGCAGTACTTC
CDR3: CASRYRGDVSYEQYF

V: TRBV7-8
size: -
J: TRBJ2-2
D: TRBD2
DNA: TGTGCTAACAGCAAAGGGGGGACTAGTTCAGTCGGGGAGCTGTTTTTT
CDR3: CANSKGGTSSVGELFF

V: TRBV6-5
size: -
J: TRBJ1-1
D: -
DNA: TGTGCCAGCAGCCCAGACGGCGGGGTAGCTTTCTTT
CDR3: CASSPDGGVAFF

V: TRBV19
size: few
J: TRBJ2-7
D: -
DNA: TGTGCCAGTAGTATGGGAGGGGGCTCCTACGAGCAGTACTTC
CDR3: CASSMGGGSYEQYF

V: TRBV5-6
size: -
J: TRBJ2-7
D: -
DNA: TGTGCCAGCAGCTTGGTCGGACAGACCTACGAGCAGTACTTC
CDR3: CASSLVGQTYEQYF

V: TRBV6-6
size: -
J: TRBJ1-1
D: TRBD1
DNA: TGTGCCAGCAGCCGCGGGACAGGAAACACTGAAGCTTTCTTT
CDR3: CASSRGTGNTEAFF

V: TRBV11-3
size: -
J: TRBJ2-7
D: -
DNA: TGTGCCAGCAGCCGGAGGGGGCCCAAGGCGAGCTACGAGCAGTACTTC
CDR3: CASSRRGPKASYEQYF

V: TRBV6-5
size: -
J: TRBJ2-2
D: -
DNA: TGTGCCAGCAGTTATCCCTCCCGGGGCACCGGGGAGCTGTTTTTT
CDR3: CASSYPSRGTGELFF

V: TRBV18
size: -
J: TRBJ2-3
D: -
DNA: TGTGCCAGCTCACCAGGTCAGGGGACAGATACGCAGTATTTT
CDR3: CASSPGQGTDTQYF

V: TRBV2
size: few
J: TRBJ1-6
D: -
DNA: TGTGCCAGCAGTATCGACAGAAAGTATAATTCACCCCTCCACTTT
CDR3: CASSIDRKYNSPLHF

V: TRBV30
size: -
J: TRBJ1-2
D: -
DNA: TGTGCCTGGATAAATTTGGGGGAGGGAGGCTACACCTTC
CDR3: CAWINLGEGGYTF

V: TRBV5-5
size: -
J: TRBJ2-7
D: TRBD1
DNA: TGTGCCAGCAGCCCAACAGGGGGCCAGCTGGTCGAGCAGTACTTC
CDR3: CASSPTGGQLVEQYF

V: TRBV5-4
size: -
J: TRBJ2-5
D: TRBD2
DNA: TGTGCCAGCAGCTCGCCGGGACTAGCGGGGGGACGCCAAGAGACCCAGTACTTC
CDR3: CASSSPGLAGGRQETQYF

V: TRBV6-1
size: -
J: TRBJ1-1
D: -
DNA: TGTGCCAGCAGTGAAGCTCGGACAGCCATGAACACTGAAGCTTTCTTT
CDR3: CASSEARTAMNTEAFF

V: TRBV19
size: many
J: TRBJ1-2
D: TRBD1
DNA: TGTGCCAGTAGTACAGGGGGCTTAGGGTATGGCTACACCTTC
CDR3: CASSTGGLGYGYTF

V: TRBV7-9
size: once
J: TRBJ1-4
D: TRBD1
DNA: TGTGCCAGCAGCTTCACGGGAGAGAGGGGGCTTGCAACTAATGAAAAACTGTTTTTT
CDR3: CASSFTGERGLATNEKLFF

V: TRBV29-1
size: -
J: TRBJ1-3
D: TRBD1
DNA: TGCAGCGTTATTGCCCCGGGGGACAGCTCTGGAAACACCATATATTTT
CDR3: CSVIAPGDSSGNTIYF

V: TRBV6-5
size: few
J: TRBJ1-5
D: -
DNA: TGTGCCAGCAGTTCGGGTTTTGGTCAGCCCCAGCATTTT
CDR3: CASSSGFGQPQHF

V: TRBV30
size: -
J: TRBJ1-5
D: -
DNA: TGTGCCTGGAGCCGTCAGGGCAATCAGCCCCAGCATTTT
CDR3: CAWSRQGNQPQHF

V: TRBV15
size: -
J: TRBJ1-4
D: TRBD1
DNA: TGTGCCACCAGCACATGGGACAGGGCTAATGAAAAACTGTTTTTT
CDR3: CATSTWDRANEKLFF

V: TRBV7-8
size: once
J: TRBJ1-5
D: TRBD1
DNA: TGTGCCAGCAGCACTAGACAGGGGGATCAGCCCCAGCATTTT
CDR3: CASSTRQGDQPQHF

V: TRBV28
size: -
J: TRBJ2-7
D: TRBD1
DNA: TGTGCCAGCAGACTATCCGGGACAGTGAACTACGAGCAGTACTTC
CDR3: CASRLSGTVNYEQYF

V: TRBV6-6
size: few
J: TRBJ2-2
D: TRBD2
DNA: TGTGCCAGCAGTCACGGACTAGTCATGAACACCGGGGAGCTGTTTTTT
CDR3: CASSHGLVMNTGELFF

V: TRBV9
size: -
J: TRBJ2-1
D: -
DNA: TGTGCCAGCAGCTTGAGGTCGAGCGGGGAGCAGTTCTTC
CDR3: CASSLRSSGEQFF

V: TRBV27
size: -
J: TRBJ1-6
D: TRBD1
DNA: TGTGCCAGCAGTTGGACAGGGGAAAGTTTTAATTCACCCCTCCACTTT
CDR3: CASSWTGESFNSPLHF

V: TRBV10-1
size: -
J: TRBJ2-2
D: TRBD2
DNA: TGCGCCAGCAGTGGGGGTCTAGCGGGGAACACCGGGGAGCTGTTTTTT
CDR3: CASSGGLAGNTGELFF

V: TRBV5-6
size: -
J: TRBJ2-7
D: -
DNA: TGTGCCAGCAGCTTAAGGGGTTGGTTCCACGAGCAGTACTTC
CDR3: CASSLRGWFHEQYF

V: TRBV5-1
size: -
J: TRBJ2-5
D: -
DNA: TGCGCCAGCAGCTTGGGCACGGGGGAGACCCAGTACTTC
CDR3: CASSLGTGETQYF

V: TRBV28
size: -
J: TRBJ1-2
D: -
DNA: TGTGCCAGCTCCGGCTATGGCTACACCTTC
CDR3: CASSGYGYTF

V: TRBV27
size: -
J: TRBJ1-2
D: -
DNA: TGTGCCAGCAAGAAACTTTCGGGTTTGGATGGCTACACCTTC
CDR3: CASKKLSGLDGYTF

V: TRBV6-5
size: -
J: TRBJ1-2
D: TRBD1
DNA: TGTGCCAGCAGTTACTACGGACAGGGAAACTACACCTTC
CDR3: CASSYYGQGNYTF